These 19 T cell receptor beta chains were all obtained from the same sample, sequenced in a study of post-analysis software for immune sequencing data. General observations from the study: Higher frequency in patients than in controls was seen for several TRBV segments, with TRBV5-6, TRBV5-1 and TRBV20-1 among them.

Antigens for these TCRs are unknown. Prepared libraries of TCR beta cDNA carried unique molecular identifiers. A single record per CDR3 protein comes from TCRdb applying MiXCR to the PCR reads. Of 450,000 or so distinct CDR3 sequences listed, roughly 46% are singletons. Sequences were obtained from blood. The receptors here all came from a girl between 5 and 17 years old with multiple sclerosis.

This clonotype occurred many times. CDR3 sequence (DNA): TGTGCCAGCACTCAGGGGTACAATGAGCAGTTCTTC. It codes for CASTQGYNEQFF. The V gene is TRBV28, the J gene TRBJ2-1; D perhaps matches TRBD1 (6 bases). V lost 7 bases to trimming and J lost 4 bases, with 8 bases between them. Germline loops: CDR1 MDHEN, CDR2 SYDVKM. The CDR3 is 12 amino acids.

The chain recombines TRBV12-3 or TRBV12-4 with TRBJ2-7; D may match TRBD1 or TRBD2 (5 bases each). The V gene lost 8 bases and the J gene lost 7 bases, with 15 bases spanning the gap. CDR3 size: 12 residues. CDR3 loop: CASRPGPGEQYF. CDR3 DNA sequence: TGTGCCAGCCGTCCGGGACCTGGGGAGCAGTACTTC.

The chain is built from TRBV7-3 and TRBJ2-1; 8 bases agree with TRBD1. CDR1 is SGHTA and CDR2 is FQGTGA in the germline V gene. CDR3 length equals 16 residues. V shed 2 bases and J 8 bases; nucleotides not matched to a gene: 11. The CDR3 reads CASSLEMAGGRDEQFF. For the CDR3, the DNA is TGTGCCAGCAGCTTAGAAATGGCAGGGGGCCGTGATGAGCAGTTCTTC.

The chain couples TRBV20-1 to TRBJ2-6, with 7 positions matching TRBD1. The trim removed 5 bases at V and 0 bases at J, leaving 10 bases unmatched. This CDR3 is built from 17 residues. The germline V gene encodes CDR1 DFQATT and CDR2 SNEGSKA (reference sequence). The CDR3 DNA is TGCAGTGCTGCAAAACAGGGGATTAACTCTGGGGCCAACGTCCTGACTTTC. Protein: CSAAKQGINSGANVLTF.

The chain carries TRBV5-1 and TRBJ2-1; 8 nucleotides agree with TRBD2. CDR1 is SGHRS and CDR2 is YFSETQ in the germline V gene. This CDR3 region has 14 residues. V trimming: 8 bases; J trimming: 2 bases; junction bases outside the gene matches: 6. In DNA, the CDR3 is TGCGCCAGAGCGGGACTAGTACCCTACAATGAGCAGTTCTTC. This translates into CARAGLVPYNEQFF.

The CDR3 spells CAVNYSNQPQHF. The CDR3, as DNA: TGTGCCGTAAACTATAGCAATCAGCCCCAGCATTTT. This chain uses TRBV11-2 with TRBJ1-5; D gene unclear. The CDR3 covers 12 residues. V lost 11 bases to trimming and J lost 0 bases, with 8 bases between them. CDR1 SGHAT and CDR2 FQNNGV come from the germline V gene.

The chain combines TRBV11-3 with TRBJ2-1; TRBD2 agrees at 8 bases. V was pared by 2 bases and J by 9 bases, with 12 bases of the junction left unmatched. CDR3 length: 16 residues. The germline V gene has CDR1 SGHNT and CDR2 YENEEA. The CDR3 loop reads CASSLQGTGGRSEQFF. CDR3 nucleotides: TGTGCCAGCAGCTTACAGGGAACGGGAGGGCGAAGTGAGCAGTTCTTC.

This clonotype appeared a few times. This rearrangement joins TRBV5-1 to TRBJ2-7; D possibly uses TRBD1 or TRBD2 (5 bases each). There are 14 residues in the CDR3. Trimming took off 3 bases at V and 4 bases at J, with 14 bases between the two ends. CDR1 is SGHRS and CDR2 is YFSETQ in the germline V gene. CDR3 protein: CASSSGAASYEQYF. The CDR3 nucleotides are TGCGCCAGCAGCTCCGGGGCGGCTAGTTACGAGCAGTACTTC.

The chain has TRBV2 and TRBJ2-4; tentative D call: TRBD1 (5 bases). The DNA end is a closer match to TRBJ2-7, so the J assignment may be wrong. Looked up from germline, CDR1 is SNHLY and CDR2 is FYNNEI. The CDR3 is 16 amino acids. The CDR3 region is CASSEASRARSYEQYF. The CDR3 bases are TGTGCCAGCAGTGAAGCCAGCAGGGCCAGGAGCTACGAGCAGTACTTC.

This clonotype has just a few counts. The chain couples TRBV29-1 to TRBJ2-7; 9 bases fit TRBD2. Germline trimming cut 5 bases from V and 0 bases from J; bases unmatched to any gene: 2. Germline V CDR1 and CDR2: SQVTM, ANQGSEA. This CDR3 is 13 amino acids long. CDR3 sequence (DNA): TGCAGCGTTAATAGCGGGAGCTCCTACGAGCAGTACTTC. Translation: CSVNSGSSYEQYF.

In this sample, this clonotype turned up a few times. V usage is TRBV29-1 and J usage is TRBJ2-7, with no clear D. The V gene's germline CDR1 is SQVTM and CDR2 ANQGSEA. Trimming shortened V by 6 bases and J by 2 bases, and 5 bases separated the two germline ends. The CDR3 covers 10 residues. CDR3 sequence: CSVRTYEQYF. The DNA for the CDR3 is TGCAGCGTCCGAACCTACGAGCAGTACTTC.

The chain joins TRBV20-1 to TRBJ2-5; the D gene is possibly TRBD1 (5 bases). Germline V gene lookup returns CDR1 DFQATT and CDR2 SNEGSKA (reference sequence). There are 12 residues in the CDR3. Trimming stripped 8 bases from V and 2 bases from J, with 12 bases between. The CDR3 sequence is CSFDRPQETQYF. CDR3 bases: TGCAGTTTCGACAGACCTCAAGAGACCCAGTACTTC.

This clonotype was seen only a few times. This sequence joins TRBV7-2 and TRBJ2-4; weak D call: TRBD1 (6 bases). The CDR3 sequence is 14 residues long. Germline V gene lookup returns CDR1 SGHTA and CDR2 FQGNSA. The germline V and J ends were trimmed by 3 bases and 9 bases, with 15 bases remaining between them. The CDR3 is CASSLDSLRAIQYF. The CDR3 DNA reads TGTGCCAGCAGCTTGGACAGTCTAAGGGCCATTCAGTACTTC.

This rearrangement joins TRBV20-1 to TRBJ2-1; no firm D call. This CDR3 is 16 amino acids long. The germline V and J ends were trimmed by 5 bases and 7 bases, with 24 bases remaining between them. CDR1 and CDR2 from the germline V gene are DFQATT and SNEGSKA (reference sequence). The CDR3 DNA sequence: TGCAGTGCTGGAGCCAATGTGTCCGGAGCTCCTAATGAGCAGTTCTTC. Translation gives CSAGANVSGAPNEQFF.

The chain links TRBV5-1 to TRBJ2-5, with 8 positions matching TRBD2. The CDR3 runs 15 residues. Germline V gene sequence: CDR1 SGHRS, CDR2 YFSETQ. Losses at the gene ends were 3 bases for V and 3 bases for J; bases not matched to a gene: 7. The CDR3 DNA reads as TGCGCCAGCAGCTCCCAAGCGGGAGTAGAAGAGACCCAGTACTTC. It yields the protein CASSSQAGVEETQYF.

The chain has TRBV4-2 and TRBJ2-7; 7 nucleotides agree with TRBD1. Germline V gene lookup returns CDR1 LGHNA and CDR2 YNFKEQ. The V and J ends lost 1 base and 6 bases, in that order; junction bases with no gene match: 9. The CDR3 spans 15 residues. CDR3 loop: CASSQVRGLVSEQYF. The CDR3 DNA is TGTGCCAGCAGCCAAGTTAGGGGGCTGGTAAGCGAGCAGTACTTC.

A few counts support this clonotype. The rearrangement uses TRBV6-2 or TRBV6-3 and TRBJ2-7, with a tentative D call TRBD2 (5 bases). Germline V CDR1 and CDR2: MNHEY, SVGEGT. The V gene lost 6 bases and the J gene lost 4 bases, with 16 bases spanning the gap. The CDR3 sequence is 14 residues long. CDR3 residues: CASRPGVAGYEQYF. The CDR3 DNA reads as TGTGCCAGCAGACCCGGGGTTGCGGGTTACGAGCAGTACTTC.

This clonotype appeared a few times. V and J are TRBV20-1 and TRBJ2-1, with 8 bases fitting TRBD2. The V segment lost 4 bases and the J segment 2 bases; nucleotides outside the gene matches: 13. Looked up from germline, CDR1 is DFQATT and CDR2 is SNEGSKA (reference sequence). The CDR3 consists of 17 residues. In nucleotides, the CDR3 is TGCAGTGCTACCCCAACAACTAGCGGAGGTACCTACAATGAGCAGTTCTTC. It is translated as CSATPTTSGGTYNEQFF.

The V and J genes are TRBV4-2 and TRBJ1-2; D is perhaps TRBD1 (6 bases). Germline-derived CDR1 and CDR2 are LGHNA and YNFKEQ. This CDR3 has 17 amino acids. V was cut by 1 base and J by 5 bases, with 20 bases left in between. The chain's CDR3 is CASSQGVMGGDGYGYTF. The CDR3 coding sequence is TGTGCCAGCAGCCAAGGGGTAATGGGGGGCGATGGGTATGGCTACACCTTC.